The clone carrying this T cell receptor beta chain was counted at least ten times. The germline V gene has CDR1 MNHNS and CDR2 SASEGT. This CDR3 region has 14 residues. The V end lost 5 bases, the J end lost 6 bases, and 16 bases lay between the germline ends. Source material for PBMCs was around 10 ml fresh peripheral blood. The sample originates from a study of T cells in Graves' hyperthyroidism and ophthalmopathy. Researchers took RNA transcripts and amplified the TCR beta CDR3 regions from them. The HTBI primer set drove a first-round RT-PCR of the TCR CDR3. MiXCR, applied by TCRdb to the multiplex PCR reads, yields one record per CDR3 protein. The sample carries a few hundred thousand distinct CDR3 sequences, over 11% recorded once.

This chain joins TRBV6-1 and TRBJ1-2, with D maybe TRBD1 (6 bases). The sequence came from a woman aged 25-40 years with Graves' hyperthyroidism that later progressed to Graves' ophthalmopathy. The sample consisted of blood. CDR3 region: CASSQTQGWNGYTF. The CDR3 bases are TGTGCCAGCAGTCAAACACAGGGCTGGAATGGCTACACCTTC.